This T cell receptor (beta chain) was identified during a study of cytomegalovirus exposure and HLA in healthy donors. Findings and caveats of the study: Across HLA loci, a later analysis found differing TCR association rates, with DRB1 most and HLA-C fewest.

Germline lookup yields CDR1 MGHRA and CDR2 YSYEKL. V gave up 0 bases and J gave up 4 bases, with 13 bases separating them. The length of the CDR3 is 16 residues. Of note for this clone: The target antigen is unknown.

The PCR was carried out with 60 Vbeta primers and 13 Jbeta primers. Generated by immunoSEQ multiplex PCR, the TCRdb table keeps only in-frame clones and is missing some. The sample includes about 110,000 clones, roughly 80% of them seen just once. This receptor was obtained from a man aged 35-49 years in good health and CMV-seronegative. The sequenced sample was PBMCs. The chain is built from TRBV4-1 and TRBJ2-1; perhaps TRBD2 as D (6 bases). For the CDR3, the DNA is TGCGCCAGCAGCCAAGATATTGCGGGACGGTACAATGAGCAGTTCTTC. Amino acids: CASSQDIAGRYNEQFF.